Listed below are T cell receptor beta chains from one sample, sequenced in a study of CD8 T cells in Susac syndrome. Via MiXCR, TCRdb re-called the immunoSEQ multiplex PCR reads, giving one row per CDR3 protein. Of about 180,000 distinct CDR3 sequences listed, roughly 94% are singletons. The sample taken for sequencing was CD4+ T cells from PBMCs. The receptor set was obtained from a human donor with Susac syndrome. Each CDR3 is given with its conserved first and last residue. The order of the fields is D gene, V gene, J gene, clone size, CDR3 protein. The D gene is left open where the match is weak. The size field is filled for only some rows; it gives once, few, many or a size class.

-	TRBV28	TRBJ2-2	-	CASTRTGRTGELFF
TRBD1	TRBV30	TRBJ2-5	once	CAWKSSKYRDREGQYF
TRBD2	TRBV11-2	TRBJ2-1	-	CASSLRGRAGTTINEQFF
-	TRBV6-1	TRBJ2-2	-	CASSRRQDGELFF
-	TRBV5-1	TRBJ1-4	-	CASSLEGAGNEKLFF
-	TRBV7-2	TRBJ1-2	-	CASSSAGQDGYTF
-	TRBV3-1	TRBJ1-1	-	CASSREGGGTFF
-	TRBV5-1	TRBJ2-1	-	CASSLDVSGNNEQFF
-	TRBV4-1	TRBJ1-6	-	CASSQFPREQGSPLHF
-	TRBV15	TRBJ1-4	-	CATSRSTRTNEKLFF
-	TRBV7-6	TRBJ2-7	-	CASSLAGGGGYEQYF
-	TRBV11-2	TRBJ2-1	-	CASSSRLGESGSYNEQFF
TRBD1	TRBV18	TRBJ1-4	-	CATKGTATNEKLFF
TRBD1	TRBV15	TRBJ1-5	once	CATSSRTGRLDGQPQHF
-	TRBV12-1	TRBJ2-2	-	CASSFDSGGSTGELFF
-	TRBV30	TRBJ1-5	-	CAWSWGYSNQPQHF
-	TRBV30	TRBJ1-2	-	CALPSAHLYGYTF
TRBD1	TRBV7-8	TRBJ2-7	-	CASSLRSSTGNYEQYF
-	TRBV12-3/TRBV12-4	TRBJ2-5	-	CASSSGRYGTQYF
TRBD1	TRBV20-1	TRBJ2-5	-	CSAKTGATETQYF
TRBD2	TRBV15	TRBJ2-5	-	CATSRDGGEQETQYF
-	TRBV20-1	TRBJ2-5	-	CSARVPGRETQYF
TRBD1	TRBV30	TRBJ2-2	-	CAGQTGFGGGELFF
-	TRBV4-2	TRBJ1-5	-	CASSQDRKGSQPQHF
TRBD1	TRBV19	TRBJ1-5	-	CASSIPGGLQPQHF
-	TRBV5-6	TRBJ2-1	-	CASSFFDRHNEQFF
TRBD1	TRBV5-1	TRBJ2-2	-	CASSPGQGNGELFF
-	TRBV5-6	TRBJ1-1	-	CASSLPARGESEAFF
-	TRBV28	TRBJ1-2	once	CASSANRAHYGYTF
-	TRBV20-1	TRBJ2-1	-	CSARYGSGSYNEQFF
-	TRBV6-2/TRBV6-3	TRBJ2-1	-	CAIRVVGSYNEQFF
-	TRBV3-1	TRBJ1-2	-	CASSSLAGKDGYTF
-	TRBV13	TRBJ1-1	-	CASSLGLNKEKAFF
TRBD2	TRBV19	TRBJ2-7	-	CASRAGAREQYF
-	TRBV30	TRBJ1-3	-	CAWSNGAGNTIYF
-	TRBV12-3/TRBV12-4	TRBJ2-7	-	CASSLDSYYEQYF
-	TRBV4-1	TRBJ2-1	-	CASSQVPVYEQFF
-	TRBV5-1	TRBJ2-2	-	CASSLGQGELFF
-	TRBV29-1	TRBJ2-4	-	CSVELGTGFIQYF
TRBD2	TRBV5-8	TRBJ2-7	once	CASSLLSLASGGDAQYF
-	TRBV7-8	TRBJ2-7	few	CASSLASQREQYF
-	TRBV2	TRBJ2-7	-	CASRGDSSEQYF
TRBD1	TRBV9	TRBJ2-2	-	CASSYEQGTGELFF
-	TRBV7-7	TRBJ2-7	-	CASSLIDAGEQYF
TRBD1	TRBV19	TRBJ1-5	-	CASSRADRGGNQPQHF
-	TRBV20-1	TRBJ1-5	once	CSARDRRGPGQPQHF
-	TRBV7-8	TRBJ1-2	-	CASSSERLPSHGYTF
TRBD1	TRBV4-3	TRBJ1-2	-	CASSETGTGSAGYTF
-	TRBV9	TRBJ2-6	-	CASSASVSGANVLTF
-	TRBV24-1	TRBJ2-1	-	CATSGGYEQFF
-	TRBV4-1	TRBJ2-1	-	CASSHHSGLHHSSYNEQFF
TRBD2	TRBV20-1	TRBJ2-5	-	CSAKIQSGRETQYF
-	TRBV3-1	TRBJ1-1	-	CASSHRAEAFF
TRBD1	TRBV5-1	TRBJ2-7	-	CASSLASDRGKYEQYF
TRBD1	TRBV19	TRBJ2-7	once	CASSQGQGDSEQYF